The 19 T cell receptor beta chains below were found in one sample sequenced in a study of T cell responses to AZD1222 COVID-19 vaccine. Sequencing was performed with immunoSEQ multiplex PCR; in TCRdb, only in-frame clones are kept and a portion is missing. The repertoire holds 100,000 or so clones, with about 89% as singletons. The source was peripheral blood, collected on day 0 of AZD1222 vaccination. The source is an adult in good health.

The J gene is TRBJ2-7, the V gene TRBV28; D is possibly TRBD1 or TRBD2 (5 bases each). CDR3 length equals 14 residues. Trimming pared 7 bases from V and 2 bases from J, leaving 15 bases between. Germline CDR1 reads MDHEN; CDR2 reads SYDVKM. CDR3 amino acids: CASTSWGSAYEQYF. As DNA, the CDR3 is TGTGCCAGCACGTCCTGGGGGTCCGCCTACGAGCAGTACTTC.

This clone turned up a few times. Germline is not matched at one junction end, which may reflect a read error. The rearrangement uses TRBV10-3 and TRBJ1-2; a weak D match, TRBD1 (6 bases). The germline gives CDR1 ENHRY, CDR2 SYGVKD. This CDR3 comprises 14 residues. CDR3 amino acids: CASSPGATNYGYTF. The CDR3 DNA is TGTGCCAGCAGTCCAGGGGCTACTAACTATGGCTACACCTTC.

For the CDR3, the DNA is TGCGCCAGCAGCTGGCAAGGACAGAGCACCGGGGAGCTGTTTTTT. Translating gives CASSWQGQSTGELFF. This chain uses TRBV5-1 with TRBJ2-2, with a weak D call TRBD1 (6 bases). Germline V gene sequence: CDR1 SGHRS, CDR2 YFSETQ. The CDR3 has 15 residues. With 3 bases removed from V and 4 bases from J, the gap between germline ends came to 13 bases.

Details on this clone: The same CDR3 can be traced to other DNA sequences in this sample. The V call is TRBV18, the J call TRBJ2-3; D gene ambiguous. V gave up 3 bases and J gave up 6 bases, with 7 bases separating them. This CDR3 region has 12 residues. In germline, CDR1 is KGHSH, CDR2 LQKENI. The CDR3 DNA reads as TGTGCCAGCTCACCCTATACCGATACGCAGTATTTT. This gives the protein CASSPYTDTQYF.

The CDR3 spells CASSDRKPGPDQPQHF. The CDR3 DNA reads TGTGCCAGCAGCGACCGAAAGCCGGGACCCGATCAGCCCCAGCATTTT. J is TRBJ1-5 and V is TRBV3-1 (or the pseudogene TRBV3-2); possibly TRBD1 for D (5 bases). CDR3 length equals 16 residues. Trimming shortened V by 5 bases and J by 5 bases, and 19 bases separated the two germline ends. Germline V gene sequence: CDR1 LGHDT, CDR2 YNNKEL (reference sequence).

V usage is TRBV9 and J usage is TRBJ1-6; D possibly corresponds to TRBD1 (6 bases). In germline, CDR1 is SGDLS, CDR2 YYNGEE. This CDR3 is 16 amino acids long. V shed 4 bases and J shed 10 bases, with 21 bases lying between them. CDR3 in DNA: TGTGCCAGCAGCCATCCCCAGGGGAGGGCCCGGTCACCCCTCCACTTT. This gives the protein CASSHPQGRARSPLHF.

This clone appeared once. The chain combines TRBV29-1 with TRBJ2-2; 9 nucleotides align to TRBD1. The CDR3 sequence is 14 residues long. V shed 7 bases, J shed 6 bases, and the junction held 9 bases outside the gene matches. Germline lookup yields CDR1 SQVTM and CDR2 ANQGSEA. The chain's CDR3 is CSASGQGRPGELFF. The CDR3 DNA reads as TGCAGCGCATCCGGACAGGGGAGACCCGGGGAGCTGTTTTTT.

The genes are TRBV29-1 and TRBJ2-3; 7 bases line up with TRBD2. This CDR3 has 14 residues. Looked up from germline, CDR1 is SQVTM and CDR2 is ANQGSEA. The CDR3 reads CSIGLDTSTDTQYF. CDR3 DNA sequence: TGCAGTATTGGACTAGATACTAGCACAGATACGCAGTATTTT.

V and J are TRBV3-1 (or the pseudogene TRBV3-2) and TRBJ1-2; D remains unclear. This CDR3 is built from 12 residues. Germline values: CDR1 LGHDT, CDR2 YNNKEL (reference sequence). V shed 0 bases and J shed 4 bases, with 3 bases lying between them. The CDR3, as DNA: TGTGCCAGCAGCCAAGAGGCCTATGGCTACACCTTC. Its protein product is CASSQEAYGYTF.

This chain links TRBV2 with TRBJ2-7; D possibly uses TRBD1 or TRBD2 (5 bases each). The CDR3 has 16 amino acids. Germline CDR1 is SNHLY and CDR2 is FYNNEI. Trimming removed 2 bases at V and 4 bases at J, with 18 bases between. The CDR3 region has the DNA TGTGCCAGCAGTGAATATCGCGGGCTTTGGGGGTACGAGCAGTACTTC. Translating gives CASSEYRGLWGYEQYF. Drawing the rest from reference TRBV2 and TRBJ2-7, the complete variable domain is EPEVTQTPSHQVTQMGQEVILRCVPISNHLYFYWYRQILGQKVEFLVSFYNNEISEKSEIFDDQFSVERPDGSNFTLKIRSTKLEDSAMYFCASSEYRGLWGYEQYFGPGTRLTVT.

The chain employs TRBV7-9 and TRBJ1-4; tentative D call: TRBD1 (6 bases). The CDR3 runs 12 residues. Germline V gene data show CDR1 as SEHNR and CDR2 as FQNEAQ (reference sequence). V lost 4 bases, J lost 8 bases, and 8 bases lay in between. CDR3 sequence (DNA): TGTGCCAGCAGCTCGAGGGGGGAAAAACTGTTTTTT. Protein: CASSSRGEKLFF.

This chain connects TRBV4-2 to TRBJ1-2, with D hard to call. Trimming took 0 bases from V and 2 from J, leaving 10 bases between them. The CDR3 is 15 residues long. Germline CDR1 is LGHNA and CDR2 is YNFKEQ. The CDR3, as DNA: TGTGCCAGCAGCCAAGAGGGTATAGCGAACTATGGCTACACCTTC. It translates to CASSQEGIANYGYTF.

This chain joins TRBV25-1 and TRBJ2-1; D could derive from TRBD1 or TRBD2 (5 bases each). Trimming left V 8 bases short and J 8 bases short, with 16 bases between. CDR1 and CDR2 (germline): MGHDK, SYGVNS. This CDR3 region has 13 residues. Written as DNA, the CDR3 is TGTGCCAGCGAGTGGGACCCCGGGGATGAGCAGTTCTTC. Its protein product is CASEWDPGDEQFF.

The rearrangement links TRBV5-1 to TRBJ1-1, with 10 positions matching TRBD1. Losses at the gene ends were 2 bases for V and 0 bases for J; bases not matched to a gene: 4. Germline CDR1 is SGHRS and CDR2 is YFSETQ. The length of the CDR3 is 16 residues. In DNA form, the CDR3 reads TGCGCCAGCAGCTTCCAAGGACAGGGGGTGAACACTGAAGCTTTCTTT. Translating it yields CASSFQGQGVNTEAFF.

The CDR3 DNA follows: TGCGCCAGCAGCTCCCCGGGACTTAGAGGTGGCGCCGGGGAGCTGTTTTTT. This encodes CASSSPGLRGGAGELFF. The V and J genes are TRBV5-1 and TRBJ2-2; perhaps TRBD2 as D (6 bases). The CDR3 consists of 17 residues. The V gene's germline CDR1 is SGHRS and CDR2 YFSETQ. Trimming removed 3 bases at V and 6 bases at J, with 21 bases between.

The V gene is TRBV25-1, the J gene TRBJ2-3; D possibly corresponds to TRBD1 (5 bases). This CDR3 has 14 residues. Germline CDR1 is MGHDK and CDR2 is SYGVNS. The V end lost 6 bases, the J end lost 2 bases, and 12 bases lay between the germline ends. The CDR3: CASSSTGTTDTQYF. The CDR3 nucleotides read TGTGCCAGCAGCTCCACAGGAACCACAGATACGCAGTATTTT.

This clone was seen a handful of times. J is TRBJ1-2 and V is TRBV5-1; D not certain. The V gene lost 0 bases and the J gene lost 4 bases, with 19 bases spanning the gap. CDR1 and CDR2 from the germline V gene are SGHRS and YFSETQ. The CDR3 consists of 17 residues. The CDR3 reads CASSLGSGLPPLYGYTF. Written as DNA, the CDR3 is TGCGCCAGCAGCTTGGGCTCGGGTCTCCCACCACTCTATGGCTACACCTTC.

This chain links TRBV28 with TRBJ2-7; no clear D. The CDR3 length is 16 residues. Germline V lookup: CDR1 MDHEN, CDR2 SYDVKM. The V end lost 4 bases, the J end lost 0 bases, and 16 bases lay between the germline ends. The CDR3 reads CASSSPGVPSSYEQYF. DNA of the CDR3: TGTGCCAGCAGTTCTCCTGGGGTACCCAGCTCCTACGAGCAGTACTTC. Filled out from reference TRBV28 and TRBJ2-7, the complete variable domain reads DVKVTQSSRYLVKRTGEKVFLECVQDMDHENMFWYRQDPGLGLRLIYFSYDVKMKEKGDIPEGYSVSREKKERFSLILESASTNQTSMYLCASSSPGVPSSYEQYFGPGTRLTVT.

This rearrangement joins TRBV18 to TRBJ1-5, with D tentatively TRBD1 (5 bases). This CDR3 comprises 14 residues. V shed 6 bases and J shed 5 bases, with 14 bases lying between them. Germline CDR1 KGHSH, CDR2 LQKENI. The CDR3 DNA sequence: TGTGCCAGCTCCCAGAGGGAAGGGGATCAGCCCCAGCATTTT. It encodes CASSQREGDQPQHF.